The rows below give T cell receptor beta chains drawn from one sample of a study of OX40 agonist ivuxolimab in advanced cancers. The assay was immunoSEQ multiplex PCR, and TCRdb's table has in-frame clones only and misses some. The sample contains around 65,000 clones, 80% to 95% of which appear only once. The sample consisted of CD4+ or CD8+ T cells sorted from blood, taken in a trial of the OX40 agonist ivuxolimab. Every receptor here comes from an adult with an advanced solid tumor such as melanoma, head and neck, liver or kidney cancer. Each CDR3 is given with its conserved first and last residue. D genes are given only for firm matches. Size is stated for part of the rows, as once, few or many counts, or as a class when the clone is expanded.

CDR3 length | J gene | V gene | clone size | D gene | CDR3 protein | CDR3 DNA
14 | TRBJ1-5 | TRBV6-6 | once | TRBD1 | CASSRDSSNQPQHF | TGTGCCAGCAGCCGGGACAGTAGCAATCAGCCCCAGCATTTT
13 | TRBJ1-1 | TRBV6-1 | - | - | CASRRGWVTEAFF | TGTGCCAGCAGGAGGGGCTGGGTCACTGAAGCTTTCTTT
13 | TRBJ1-5 | TRBV6-4 | - | - | CASSETINQPQHF | TGTGCCAGCAGTGAAACGATAAATCAGCCCCAGCATTTT
14 | TRBJ2-1 | TRBV29-1 | - | TRBD2 | CSVGLTSGYDEQFF | TGCAGCGTTGGACTGACTAGCGGCTACGATGAGCAGTTCTTC
12 | TRBJ2-3 | TRBV6-5 | - | - | CASNDRRDTQYF | TGTGCCAGCAATGACCGCCGGGATACGCAGTATTTT
16 | TRBJ2-1 | TRBV2 | - | TRBD2 | CASSEQLAGGPNEQFF | TGTGCCAGCAGTGAACAACTAGCGGGAGGGCCGAATGAGCAGTTCTTC
14 | TRBJ1-1 | TRBV30 | - | - | CASFRGAMNTEAFF | TGTGCCTCCTTCCGCGGCGCAATGAACACTGAAGCTTTCTTT
14 | TRBJ2-7 | TRBV6-1 | - | - | CASSSTGNAYEQYF | TGTGCCAGCAGTAGCACAGGAAACGCCTACGAGCAGTACTTC
17 | TRBJ2-3 | TRBV11-3 | - | TRBD1 | CASSLGIETGDTDTQYF | TGTGCCAGCAGCTTAGGGATCGAGACAGGGGACACAGATACGCAGTATTTT
16 | TRBJ2-7 | TRBV28 | - | - | CASSPLRTASSYEQYF | TGTGCCAGCAGTCCTCTCAGGACAGCGAGCTCCTACGAGCAGTACTTC
16 | TRBJ2-2 | TRBV11-3 | - | TRBD1 | CASSPLRGPNTGELFF | TGTGCCAGCAGCCCCCTCAGGGGGCCGAACACCGGGGAGCTGTTTTTT
15 | TRBJ2-2 | TRBV2 | - | TRBD1 | CASSEGTGITGELFF | TGTGCCAGCAGTGAGGGGACAGGGATCACCGGGGAGCTGTTTTTT
16 | TRBJ2-7 | TRBV5-1 | - | TRBD2 | CASSHGLAGDPYEQYF | TGCGCCAGCAGCCATGGGCTAGCGGGAGACCCCTACGAGCAGTACTTC
15 | TRBJ2-2 | TRBV19 | medium-sized | TRBD1 | CASRSGTEYTGELFF | TGTGCCAGTAGGTCCGGGACAGAATACACCGGGGAGCTGTTTTTT
16 | TRBJ2-5 | TRBV14 | - | - | CASSQVENGPQETQYF | TGTGCCAGCAGCCAAGTAGAGAATGGGCCCCAAGAGACCCAGTACTTC
14 | TRBJ2-7 | TRBV5-1 | - | - | CASSFTSTSYEQYF | TGCGCCAGCAGCTTTACGTCAACGAGCTACGAGCAGTACTTC
15 | TRBJ1-1 | TRBV6-1 | once | - | CASSVGQIMNTEAFF | TGTGCCAGCAGTGTCGGACAAATCATGAACACTGAAGCTTTCTTT
13 | TRBJ2-7 | TRBV7-9 | - | TRBD2 | CASSLGTSGEQYF | TGTGCCAGCAGCCTTGGGACTAGCGGCGAGCAGTACTTC
14 | TRBJ1-2 | TRBV7-9 | - | TRBD1 | CASSLEDRVGGYTF | TGTGCCAGCAGCTTAGAGGACAGGGTGGGTGGCTACACCTTC
12 | TRBJ1-2 | TRBV19 | - | - | CASTGVGYGYTF | TGTGCCAGTACAGGGGTTGGGTATGGCTACACCTTC
14 | TRBJ2-7 | TRBV7-9 | - | TRBD2 | CASSPLGGRYEQYF | TGTGCCAGCAGCCCCCTTGGCGGGAGGTACGAGCAGTACTTC
17 | TRBJ2-2 | TRBV9 | - | TRBD2 | CASSVGFGGADTGELFF | TGTGCCAGCAGCGTTGGGTTCGGGGGGGCCGACACCGGGGAGCTGTTTTTT
13 | TRBJ2-7 | TRBV18 | - | - | CASSPQTVYEQYF | TGTGCCAGCTCACCACAAACGGTCTACGAGCAGTACTTC
14 | TRBJ1-1 | TRBV5-4 | - | TRBD1 | CASSLGDRGTEAFF | TGTGCCAGCAGCTTGGGGGACAGGGGCACTGAAGCTTTCTTT
14 | TRBJ2-5 | TRBV18 | - | TRBD1 | CASSPRDSVETQYF | TGTGCCAGCTCACCGAGGGACAGTGTAGAGACCCAGTACTTC
15 | TRBJ2-7 | TRBV6-1 | - | - | CASSRDRLLTYEQYF | TGTGCCAGCAGCCGAGACAGACTCTTAACCTACGAGCAGTACTTC
16 | TRBJ2-3 | TRBV9 | - | TRBD2 | CASSVLSGRMGDTQYF | TGTGCCAGCAGCGTTCTTAGCGGGAGGATGGGAGATACGCAGTATTTT
15 | TRBJ2-7 | TRBV7-6 | - | - | CASSPRGGPLYEQYF | TGTGCCAGCAGCCCTAGGGGGGGCCCTCTCTACGAGCAGTACTTC
14 | TRBJ2-1 | TRBV5-1 | - | TRBD2 | CASSKTSGRHEQFF | TGCGCCAGCAGCAAAACTAGCGGGAGGCATGAGCAGTTCTTC
13 | TRBJ2-5 | TRBV12-5 | - | - | CASGLNQGETQYF | TGTGCTAGTGGTTTGAATCAGGGAGAGACCCAGTACTTC
17 | TRBJ1-4 | TRBV23-1 | - | - | CASSPQGEGGDNEKLFF | TGCGCCAGCAGTCCCCAAGGAGAGGGGGGGGATAATGAAAAACTGTTTTTT
14 | TRBJ2-7 | TRBV5-5 | - | - | CASSPLGLDYEQYF | TGTGCCAGCAGCCCCCTCGGCCTTGACTACGAGCAGTACTTC
13 | TRBJ2-7 | TRBV5-1 | - | - | CASSLAANYEQYF | TGCGCCAGCAGCTTGGCCGCCAACTACGAGCAGTACTTC
14 | TRBJ2-7 | TRBV27 | - | TRBD1 | CASSFNRGPYEQYF | TGTGCCAGCAGTTTTAACAGGGGGCCCTACGAGCAGTACTTC
13 | TRBJ2-5 | TRBV10-3 | - | - | CAIGGLGGETQYF | TGTGCCATCGGAGGTTTAGGAGGAGAGACCCAGTACTTC
18 | TRBJ2-5 | TRBV12-5 | - | TRBD1 | CASGFMGRQGGAQETQYF | TGTGCTAGTGGTTTCATGGGACGACAGGGGGGGGCTCAAGAGACCCAGTACTTC
15 | TRBJ1-2 | TRBV2 | - | TRBD1 | CASSEQGTGEYGYTF | TGTGCCAGCAGTGAACAGGGGACAGGGGAGTATGGCTACACCTTC
12 | TRBJ1-2 | TRBV6-5 | - | - | CASRGRDYGYTF | TGTGCCAGCAGAGGGCGTGACTATGGCTACACCTTC
14 | TRBJ1-6 | TRBV11-2 | - | - | CASSPGRVDSPLHF | TGTGCCAGCAGCCCGGGTCGGGTAGATTCACCCCTCCACTTT
14 | TRBJ2-7 | TRBV5-4 | - | TRBD2 | CASSLPSGAYEQYF | TGTGCCAGCAGCTTGCCTAGCGGGGCTTACGAGCAGTACTTC
17 | TRBJ1-5 | TRBV6-1 | - | - | CAISESPFSIDDQPQHF | TGTGCCATCAGTGAGTCCCCTTTTTCGATTGATGATCAGCCCCAGCATTTT
16 | TRBJ2-2 | TRBV6-5 | - | - | CASSYAGPRLAGELFF | TGTGCCAGCAGTTATGCGGGGCCGAGGTTGGCCGGGGAGCTGTTTTTT